This TCR beta chain was recorded in a study of identical twins. Trimming stripped 6 bases from V and 5 bases from J, with 10 bases between. Germline V lookup: CDR1 DFQATT, CDR2 SNEGSKA (reference sequence). The CDR3 is 11 amino acids. MiXCR, applied by TCRdb to the 5' RACE reads, yields one record per CDR3 protein. This sample has approximately 550,000 distinct CDR3 sequences, with about 22% found just once. The same data also contributed to another study, on yellow fever vaccine responses in identical twins.

V gene TRBV20-1 combines with J gene TRBJ1-1; D not certain. Material for sequencing was CD4+ T cells sorted from blood. This clonotype was obtained from a woman younger than 30 in good health. The CDR3 region is CSAALRTEAFF. CDR3 nucleotides: TGCAGTGCCGCGTTGAGAACTGAAGCTTTCTTT.